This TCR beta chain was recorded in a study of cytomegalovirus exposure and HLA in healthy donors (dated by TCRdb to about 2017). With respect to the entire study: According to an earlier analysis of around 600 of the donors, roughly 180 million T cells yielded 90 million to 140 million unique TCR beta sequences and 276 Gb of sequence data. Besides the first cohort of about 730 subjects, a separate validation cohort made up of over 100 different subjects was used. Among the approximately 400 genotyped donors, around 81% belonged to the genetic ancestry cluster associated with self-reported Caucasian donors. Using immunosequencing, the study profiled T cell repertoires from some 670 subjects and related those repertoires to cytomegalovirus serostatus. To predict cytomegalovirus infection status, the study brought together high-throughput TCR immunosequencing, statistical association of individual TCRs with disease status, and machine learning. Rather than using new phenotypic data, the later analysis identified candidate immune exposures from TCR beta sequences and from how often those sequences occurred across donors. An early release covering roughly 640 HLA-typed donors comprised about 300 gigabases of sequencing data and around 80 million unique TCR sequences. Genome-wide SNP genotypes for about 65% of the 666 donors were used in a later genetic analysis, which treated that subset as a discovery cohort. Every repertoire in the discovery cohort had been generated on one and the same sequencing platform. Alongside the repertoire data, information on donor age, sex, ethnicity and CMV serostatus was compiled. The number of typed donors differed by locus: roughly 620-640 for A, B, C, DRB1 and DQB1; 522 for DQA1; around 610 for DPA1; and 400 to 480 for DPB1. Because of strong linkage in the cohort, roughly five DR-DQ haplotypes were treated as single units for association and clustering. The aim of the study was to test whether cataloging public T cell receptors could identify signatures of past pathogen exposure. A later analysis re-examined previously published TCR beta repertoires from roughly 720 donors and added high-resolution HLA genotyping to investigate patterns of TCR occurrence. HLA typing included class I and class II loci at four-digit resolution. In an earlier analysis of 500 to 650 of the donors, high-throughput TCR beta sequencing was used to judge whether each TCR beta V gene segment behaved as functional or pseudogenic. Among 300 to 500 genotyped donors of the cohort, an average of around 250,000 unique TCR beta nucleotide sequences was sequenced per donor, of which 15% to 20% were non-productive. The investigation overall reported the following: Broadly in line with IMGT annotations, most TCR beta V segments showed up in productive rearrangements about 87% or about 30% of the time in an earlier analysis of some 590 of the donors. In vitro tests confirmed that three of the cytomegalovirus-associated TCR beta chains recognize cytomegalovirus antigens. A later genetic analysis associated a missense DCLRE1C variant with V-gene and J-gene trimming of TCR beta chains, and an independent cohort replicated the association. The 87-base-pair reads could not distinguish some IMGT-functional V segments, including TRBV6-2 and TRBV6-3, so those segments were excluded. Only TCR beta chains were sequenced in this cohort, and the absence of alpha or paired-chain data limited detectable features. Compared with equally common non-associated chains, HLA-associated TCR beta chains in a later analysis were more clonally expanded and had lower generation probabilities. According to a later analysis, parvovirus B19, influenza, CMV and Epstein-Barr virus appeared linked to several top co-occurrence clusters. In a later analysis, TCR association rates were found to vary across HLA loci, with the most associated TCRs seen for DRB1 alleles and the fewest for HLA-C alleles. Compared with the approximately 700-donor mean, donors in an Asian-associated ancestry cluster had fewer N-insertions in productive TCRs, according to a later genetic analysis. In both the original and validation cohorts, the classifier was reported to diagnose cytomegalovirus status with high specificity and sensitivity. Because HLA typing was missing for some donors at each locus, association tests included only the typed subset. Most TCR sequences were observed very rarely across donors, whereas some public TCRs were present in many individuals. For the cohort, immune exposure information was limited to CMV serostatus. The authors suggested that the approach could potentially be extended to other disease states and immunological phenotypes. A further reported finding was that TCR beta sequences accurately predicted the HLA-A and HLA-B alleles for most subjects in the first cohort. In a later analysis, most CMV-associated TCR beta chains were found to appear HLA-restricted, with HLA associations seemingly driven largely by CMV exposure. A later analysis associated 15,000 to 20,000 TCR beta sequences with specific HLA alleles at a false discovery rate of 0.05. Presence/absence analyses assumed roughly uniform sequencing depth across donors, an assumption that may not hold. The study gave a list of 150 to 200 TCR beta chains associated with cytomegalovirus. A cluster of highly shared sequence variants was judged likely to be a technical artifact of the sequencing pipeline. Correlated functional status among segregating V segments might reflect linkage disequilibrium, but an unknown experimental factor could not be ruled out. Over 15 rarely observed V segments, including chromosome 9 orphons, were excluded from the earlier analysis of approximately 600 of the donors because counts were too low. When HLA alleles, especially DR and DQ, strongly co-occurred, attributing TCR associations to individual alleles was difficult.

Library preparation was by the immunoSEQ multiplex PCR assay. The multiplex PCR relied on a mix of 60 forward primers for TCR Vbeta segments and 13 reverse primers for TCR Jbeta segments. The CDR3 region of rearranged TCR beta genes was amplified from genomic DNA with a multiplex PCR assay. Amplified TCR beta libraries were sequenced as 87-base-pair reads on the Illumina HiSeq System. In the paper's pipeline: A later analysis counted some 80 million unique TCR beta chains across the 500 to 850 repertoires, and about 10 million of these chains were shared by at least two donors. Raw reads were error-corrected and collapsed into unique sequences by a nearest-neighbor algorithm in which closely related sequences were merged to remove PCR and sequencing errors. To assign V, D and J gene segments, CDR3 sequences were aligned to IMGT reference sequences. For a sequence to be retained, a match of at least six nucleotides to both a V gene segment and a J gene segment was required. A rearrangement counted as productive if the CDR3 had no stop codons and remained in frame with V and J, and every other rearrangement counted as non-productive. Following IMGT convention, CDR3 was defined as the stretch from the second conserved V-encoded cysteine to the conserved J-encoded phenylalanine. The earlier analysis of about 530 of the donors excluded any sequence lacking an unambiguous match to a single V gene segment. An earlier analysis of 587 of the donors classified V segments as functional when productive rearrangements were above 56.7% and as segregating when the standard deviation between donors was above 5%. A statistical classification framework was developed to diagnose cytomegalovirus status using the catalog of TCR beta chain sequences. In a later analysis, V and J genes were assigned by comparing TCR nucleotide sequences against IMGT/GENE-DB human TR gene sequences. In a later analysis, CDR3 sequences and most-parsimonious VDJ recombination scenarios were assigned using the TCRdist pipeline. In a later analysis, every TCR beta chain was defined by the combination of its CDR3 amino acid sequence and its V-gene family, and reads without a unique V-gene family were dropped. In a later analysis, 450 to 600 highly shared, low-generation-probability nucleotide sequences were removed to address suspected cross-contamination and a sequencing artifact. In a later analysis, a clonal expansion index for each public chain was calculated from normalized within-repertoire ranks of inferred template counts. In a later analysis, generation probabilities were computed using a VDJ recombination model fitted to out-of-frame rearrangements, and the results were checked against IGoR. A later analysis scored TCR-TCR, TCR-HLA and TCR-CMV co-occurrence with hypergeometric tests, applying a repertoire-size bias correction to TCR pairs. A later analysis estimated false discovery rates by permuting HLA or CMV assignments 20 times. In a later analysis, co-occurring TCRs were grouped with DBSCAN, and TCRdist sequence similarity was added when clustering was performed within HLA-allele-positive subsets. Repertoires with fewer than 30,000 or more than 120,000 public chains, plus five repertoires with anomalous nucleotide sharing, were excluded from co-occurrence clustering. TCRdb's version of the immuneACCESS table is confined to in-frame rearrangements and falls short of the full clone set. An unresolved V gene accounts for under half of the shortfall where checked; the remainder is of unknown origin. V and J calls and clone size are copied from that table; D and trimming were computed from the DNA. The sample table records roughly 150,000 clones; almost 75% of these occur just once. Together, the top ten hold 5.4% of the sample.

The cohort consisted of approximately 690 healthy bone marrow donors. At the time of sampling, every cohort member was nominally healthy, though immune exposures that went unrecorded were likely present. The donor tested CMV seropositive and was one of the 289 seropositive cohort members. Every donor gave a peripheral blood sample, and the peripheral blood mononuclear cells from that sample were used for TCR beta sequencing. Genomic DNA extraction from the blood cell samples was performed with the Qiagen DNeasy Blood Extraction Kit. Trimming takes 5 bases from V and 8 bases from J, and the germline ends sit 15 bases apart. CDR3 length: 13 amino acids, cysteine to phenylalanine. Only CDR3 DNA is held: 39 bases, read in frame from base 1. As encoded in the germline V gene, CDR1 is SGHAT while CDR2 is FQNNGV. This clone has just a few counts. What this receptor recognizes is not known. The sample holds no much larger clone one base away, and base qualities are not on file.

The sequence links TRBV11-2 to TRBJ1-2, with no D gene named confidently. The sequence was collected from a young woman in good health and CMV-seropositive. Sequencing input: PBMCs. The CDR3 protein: CASSPRDAQGYTF. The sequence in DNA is TGTGCCAGCAGCCCGAGGGATGCCCAGGGCTACACCTTC.